The clone carrying this T cell receptor beta chain was detected a few times. Germline CDR1 reads MNHEY; CDR2 reads SMNVEV (reference sequence). The CDR3 runs to 15 residues. V lost 3 bases and J lost 2; bases outside the gene matches: 5. The record originates from a study of cytotoxic CD8 clonotypes in ibrutinib-treated CLL. Study-level information: When averaged across all of the samples, the counts came to some 250,000 productive templates and 86,000 or so productive rearrangements.

Clones were read by immunoSEQ multiplex PCR, and TCRdb kept only the in-frame ones, dropping some. This table has nearly 300,000 clones, roughly 76% appearing once. This receptor was obtained from a human donor with chronic lymphocytic leukemia. Sequenced here: PBMCs, sampled at disease progression, from a patient treated with ibrutinib. J is TRBJ2-7 and V is TRBV27; the match to TRBD1 covers 9 bases. CDR3 nucleotide sequence: TGTGCCAGCAGTTTCTCCAGGACAGGGGCCTACGAGCAGTACTTC. Protein product: CASSFSRTGAYEQYF.